The rows below give T cell receptor beta chains drawn from one sample of a study of post-analysis software for immune sequencing data. Each CDR3 protein is one row after TCRdb ran MiXCR on the PCR reads. The sample yields more than 450,000 distinct CDR3 sequences, roughly 34% seen once. Material for sequencing was blood. The receptors stem from a girl aged 2-17 years with multiple sclerosis. Each CDR3 is given with its conserved first and last residue. A D gene is named only where the DNA matches it firmly. Not every row has a clone size; where given, it reads once, few, many or a size class.

size	V	J	D	CDR3	DNA
NA	TRBV24-1	TRBJ1-1	NA	CATSDLVGNTEAFF	TGTGCCACCAGTGATTTGGTGGGGAACACTGAAGCTTTCTTT
once	TRBV20-1	TRBJ2-1	TRBD2	CSARGPRGLAKNEQFF	TGCAGTGCTAGGGGCCCCCGGGGACTAGCGAAGAATGAGCAGTTCTTC
NA	TRBV15	TRBJ1-1	NA	CATSTGTGNTEAFF	TGTGCCACCAGCACAGGGACGGGGAACACTGAAGCTTTCTTT
NA	TRBV20-1	TRBJ2-1	NA	CSARVARTTLSYNEQFF	TGCAGTGCTAGAGTAGCCAGGACTACCCTCTCCTACAATGAGCAGTTCTTC
few	TRBV7-2	TRBJ2-1	NA	CASSLEGGGTYNEQFF	TGTGCCAGCAGCTTAGAGGGAGGCGGGACCTACAATGAGCAGTTCTTC
NA	TRBV5-1	TRBJ2-6	NA	CASVSSGANVLTF	TGCGCCAGCGTGTCTTCTGGGGCCAACGTCCTGACTTTC
NA	TRBV10-3	TRBJ2-1	NA	CAISESRSLLCF	TGTGCCATCAGTGAGTCCAGGAGCTTACTGTGCTTC
NA	TRBV20-1	TRBJ2-3	TRBD2	CSGLTSGTDTQYF	TGCAGTGGCCTGACTAGCGGCACAGATACGCAGTATTTT
few	TRBV7-2	TRBJ1-6	NA	CASSRNSPLHF	TGTGCCAGCAGCCGCAATTCACCCCTCCACTTT
NA	TRBV7-9	TRBJ2-4	NA	CANSLAWTEENIQYF	TGTGCCAACAGCTTAGCTTGGACGGAGGAAAACATTCAGTACTTC
few	TRBV10-3	TRBJ2-7	TRBD1	CAISVKGASYEQYF	TGTGCCATCAGTGTAAAGGGGGCCAGCTACGAGCAGTACTTC
NA	TRBV10-3	TRBJ1-6	TRBD1	CATHTGDRDTESMNSSPLHF	TGTGCCACCCACACGGGGGACAGGGACACCGAATCCATGAATAGTTCACCCCTCCACTTT
NA	TRBV3-1	TRBJ1-1	NA	CASSQEGRVTEAFF	TGTGCCAGCAGCCAAGAAGGCAGGGTGACTGAAGCTTTCTTT
few	TRBV5-1	TRBJ1-1	NA	CASSFLGLNTEAFF	TGCGCCAGCAGCTTCCTTGGTCTGAACACTGAAGCTTTCTTT
NA	TRBV4-1	TRBJ1-2	NA	CASSQDDRPTVGGYTF	TGCGCCAGCAGCCAAGATGACAGGCCCACAGTGGGTGGCTACACCTTC
NA	TRBV2	TRBJ2-3	NA	CASTNRRKLAQYF	TGTGCCAGCACCAATCGCCGCAAGCTAGCGCAGTATTTT
few	TRBV11-2	TRBJ2-1	TRBD2	CASSLGSGGNNEQFF	TGTGCCAGCAGCTTAGGGAGCGGGGGGAACAATGAGCAGTTCTTC
NA	TRBV20-1	TRBJ2-5	NA	CSARGQGGFSVQYF	TGCAGTGCTAGAGGGCAGGGGGGGTTTTCGGTGCAGTACTTC
NA	TRBV20-1	TRBJ2-5	TRBD2	CSARDRAGGPETQYF	TGCAGTGCTAGAGACAGAGCGGGGGGGCCAGAGACCCAGTACTTC
NA	TRBV6-5	TRBJ1-1	NA	CASSYRRFLNTEAFF	TGTGCCAGCAGTTACAGGAGATTCCTGAACACTGAAGCTTTCTTT
few	TRBV6-1	TRBJ1-2	TRBD1	CASRPYRGGYGYTF	TGTGCCAGCAGACCCTACAGGGGTGGGTATGGCTACACCTTC
few	TRBV20-1	TRBJ2-2	TRBD1	CSARVLMPGQENTGELFF	TGCAGTGCTAGAGTTTTAATGCCGGGACAGGAAAACACCGGGGAGCTGTTTTTT
few	TRBV12-3/TRBV12-4	TRBJ2-1	NA	CASSLAHEGEQFF	TGTGCCAGCAGTTTAGCCCACGAGGGGGAGCAGTTCTTC
NA	TRBV9	TRBJ2-3	TRBD1	CASSARRRQGADTQYF	TGTGCCAGCAGCGCGCGCAGGAGACAGGGTGCAGATACGCAGTATTTT
NA	TRBV29-1	TRBJ1-2	NA	CSVVAGAPNYGYTF	TGCAGCGTTGTCGCAGGGGCGCCTAACTATGGCTACACCTTC
NA	TRBV7-2	TRBJ2-7	TRBD2	CATEEAGGLYEQYF	TGTGCCACTGAAGAAGCGGGAGGGTTGTACGAGCAGTACTTC
NA	TRBV7-2	TRBJ2-1	TRBD1	CASSRETGVNKHEQFF	TGTGCCAGCAGCCGAGAGACAGGGGTGAATAAACATGAGCAGTTCTTC
few	TRBV4-2	TRBJ2-3	NA	CASSPRSGAKDTQYF	TGTGCCAGCAGCCCCCGATCCGGGGCAAAAGATACGCAGTATTTT
many	TRBV4-2	TRBJ2-7	NA	CASSSGRSYEQYF	TGTGCCAGCAGCTCGGGACGGTCCTACGAGCAGTACTTC
NA	TRBV15	TRBJ1-2	NA	CATSRPSRTAYGYTF	TGTGCCACCAGCAGACCTTCTAGGACGGCCTATGGCTACACCTTC
many	TRBV29-1	TRBJ1-2	NA	CSVDKGGYGYTF	TGCAGCGTTGATAAAGGAGGCTATGGCTACACCTTC
NA	TRBV2	TRBJ2-7	NA	CASSESRVYEQYF	TGTGCCAGCAGTGAGAGCAGGGTCTACGAGCAGTACTTC
few	TRBV11-2	TRBJ2-5	TRBD2	CASSSGGLAGQETQYF	TGTGCCAGCAGCTCAGGCGGGCTAGCGGGGCAAGAGACCCAGTACTTC
NA	TRBV29-1	TRBJ2-3	NA	CSVDTQGIDTQYF	TGCAGCGTTGACACTCAGGGGATTGATACGCAGTATTTT
few	TRBV4-1	TRBJ2-3	TRBD1	CASSQDQVRDRVGTDTQYF	TGCGCCAGCAGCCAAGATCAAGTTAGGGACAGGGTTGGTACAGATACGCAGTATTTT
few	TRBV20-1	TRBJ1-5	TRBD1	CSARDEGAGNQPQHF	TGCAGTGCTAGAGATGAGGGGGCTGGCAATCAGCCCCAGCATTTT
NA	TRBV7-2	TRBJ1-5	TRBD1	CASSPTGGSLPQHF	TGTGCCAGCAGCCCGACAGGGGGTTCTTTGCCCCAGCATTTT
NA	TRBV27	TRBJ2-5	NA	CASSRGGGQETQYF	TGTGCCAGCAGTCGGGGAGGAGGACAAGAGACCCAGTACTTC
NA	TRBV7-2	TRBJ2-3	NA	CASSLLARTDTQYF	TGTGCCAGCAGCTTATTGGCCCGGACAGATACGCAGTATTTT
NA	TRBV10-2	TRBJ2-1	NA	CACKTDVNNEQFF	TGCGCCTGCAAGACGGACGTTAACAATGAGCAGTTCTTC
NA	TRBV5-1	TRBJ2-3	TRBD2	CASSSGLAGGGPFTDTQYF	TGCGCCAGCAGTTCGGGACTAGCGGGGGGCGGTCCCTTCACAGATACGCAGTATTTT
NA	TRBV28	TRBJ2-3	NA	CASRGATWVTSTDTQYF	TGTGCAAGCCGGGGGGCGACTTGGGTAACTAGCACAGATACGCAGTATTTT
NA	TRBV20-1	TRBJ1-5	TRBD1	CSARDGTVFYSNQPQHF	TGCAGTGCTAGAGATGGGACAGTCTTTTATAGCAATCAGCCCCAGCATTTT
NA	TRBV2	TRBJ2-1	TRBD1	CASYRDRNNEQFF	TGTGCCAGCTACCGGGACAGAAACAATGAGCAGTTCTTC
NA	TRBV5-1	TRBJ2-2	TRBD1	CASRSDRANTGELFF	TGCGCCAGCAGATCGGACAGGGCGAACACCGGGGAGCTGTTTTTT
NA	TRBV4-1	TRBJ2-7	NA	CASSQGGGTDFYEQYF	TGCGCCAGCAGCCAAGGGGGCGGGACAGACTTTTACGAGCAGTACTTC
NA	TRBV14	TRBJ2-7	NA	CASSHNTGRVTEQYF	TGTGCCAGCAGCCATAACACAGGGCGGGTTACCGAGCAGTACTTC
once	TRBV12-3/TRBV12-4	TRBJ2-3	NA	CAVRPRVTADVQYF	TGTGCCGTCCGTCCCAGAGTGACCGCAGATGTGCAGTATTTT
NA	TRBV5-1	TRBJ2-1	NA	CASNLAGRRDGGEQFF	TGCGCCAGCAACTTGGCAGGTAGGCGAGACGGAGGAGAGCAGTTCTTC
NA	TRBV12-5	TRBJ1-1	NA	CASGSAGTTEAFF	TGTGCTAGTGGTTCGGCCGGGACCACTGAAGCTTTCTTT
few	TRBV5-1	TRBJ2-1	NA	CASLRRAPYNEQFF	TGCGCCAGCCTTAGGAGGGCTCCCTACAATGAGCAGTTCTTC